The 12 T cell receptor beta chains reported below all come from one sample, sequenced in a study of shared clonotypes between healthy human individuals. Only in-frame clones appear in the TCRdb table, and some are missing; sequencing was by immunoSEQ multiplex PCR. The sample lists about 1 million clones, more than 60% occurring once. The sample comprised memory CD4+ T cells sorted from blood. Sample subset: CD45RA-negative fraction. These receptors were collected from a man aged 18 to 29 in good health.

This chain uses TRBV28 with TRBJ2-5, with 7 bases that match TRBD1. V dropped 3 bases and J dropped 4; count of bases not matched to a gene: 5. The germline V gene has CDR1 MDHEN and CDR2 SYDVKM. The CDR3 consists of 14 residues. CDR3 bases: TGTGCCAGCAGTTTCTCAGGGGGTCGAGAGACCCAGTACTTC. Protein sequence: CASSFSGGRETQYF.

Here the CDR3 reads CASSPGTGGVTDTQYF. Here the CDR3 DNA reads TGTGCCAGCAGTCCCGGGACAGGGGGCGTCACAGATACGCAGTATTTT. V gene TRBV6-6 combines with J gene TRBJ2-3; 12 positions agree with TRBD1. After removal of 5 bases from V and 2 bases from J, the junction contained 5 bases not matched to a gene. Germline V gene data show CDR1 as MNHNY and CDR2 as SVGAGI (reference sequence). CDR3 length: 16 residues.

This clone was recorded many times. V gene TRBV7-3 combines with J gene TRBJ2-7; tentatively, D is TRBD2 (5 bases). The germline V gene encodes CDR1 SGHTA and CDR2 FQGTGA. Between the trimmed V and J ends, which lost 2 bases and 4 bases, there was a span of 9 bases. This CDR3 contains 13 residues. The CDR3 sequence: CASSLVEGYEQYF. The CDR3 DNA follows: TGTGCCAGCAGCTTAGTTGAGGGTTACGAGCAGTACTTC.

V is TRBV27 and J is TRBJ2-2; D perhaps matches TRBD1 (6 bases). This CDR3 comprises 14 residues. V was cut by 5 bases and J by 6 bases, with 13 bases left in between. The V gene's germline CDR1 is MNHEY and CDR2 SMNVEV (reference sequence). The CDR3 here is CASSPTGKAGELFF. CDR3 nucleotide sequence: TGTGCCAGCAGTCCCACAGGGAAAGCCGGGGAGCTGTTTTTT.

The J gene is TRBJ1-2, the V gene TRBV19; D is unresolved. Germline V gene data show CDR1 as LNHDA and CDR2 as SQIVND (reference sequence). This CDR3 has 12 amino acids. The V end lost 8 bases, the J end lost 2 bases, and 9 bases lay between the germline ends. The CDR3 DNA sequence: TGTGCCAGTGTTCGGACCAACTATGGCTACACCTTC. It encodes CASVRTNYGYTF.

A note on this clone: The sample has other DNA sequences that encode this CDR3 too. This chain connects TRBV2 to TRBJ2-3; 8 bases map to TRBD2. Germline V lookup: CDR1 SNHLY, CDR2 FYNNEI. V trimming: 6 bases; J trimming: 0 bases; junction bases outside the gene matches: 5. There are 15 residues in the CDR3. CDR3 amino acids: CASRGRGGSTDTQYF. CDR3 coding DNA: TGTGCCAGCAGGGGTCGGGGGGGCAGCACAGATACGCAGTATTTT.

A word on this clone: This CDR3 is also generated by other DNA sequences in the sample. This chain joins TRBV28 and TRBJ2-3; possibly TRBD2 for D (6 bases). Germline assignment: CDR1 MDHEN and CDR2 SYDVKM. Trimming took off 3 bases at V and 1 base at J, with 11 bases between the two ends. The CDR3 totals 15 residues. The chain's CDR3 is CASSFGTGGTDTQYF. In DNA, the CDR3 is TGTGCCAGCAGTTTCGGGACGGGGGGCACAGATACGCAGTATTTT. The full variable domain, in which reference TRBV28 and TRBJ2-3 provide the parts outside the CDR3, is DVKVTQSSRYLVKRTGEKVFLECVQDMDHENMFWYRQDPGLGLRLIYFSYDVKMKEKGDIPEGYSVSREKKERFSLILESASTNQTSMYLCASSFGTGGTDTQYFGPGTRLTVL.

CDR3 sequence: CATVGLRGDYGYTF. Here the CDR3 DNA reads TGTGCCACCGTCGGCCTCCGGGGGGACTATGGCTACACCTTC. The J gene is TRBJ1-2, the V gene TRBV6-1, with D possibly TRBD1 on 5 matching bases. The V and J ends lost 10 bases and 3 bases respectively, with 18 bases between them. The CDR3 loop spans 14 amino acids. The germline V gene has CDR1 MNHNS and CDR2 SASEGT.

The J gene is TRBJ2-1, the V gene TRBV7-9; 16 nucleotides line up with TRBD2. Per germline, CDR1 SEHNR and CDR2 FQNEAQ (reference sequence). The CDR3 runs to 18 residues. With 6 bases clipped from V and 2 bases from J, the junction kept 7 bases outside the gene matches. CDR3 nucleotide sequence: TGTGCCAGCAGTCCCGGGACTAGCGGGAGGGCCCCCTACAATGAGCAGTTCTTC. It codes for CASSPGTSGRAPYNEQFF. The variable domain in full, with the rest retrieved from reference TRBV7-9 and TRBJ2-1, is DTGVSQNPRHKITKRGQNVTFRCDPISEHNRLYWYRQTLGQGPEFLTYFQNEAQLEKSRLLSDRFSAERPKGSFSTLEIQRTEQGDSAMYLCASSPGTSGRAPYNEQFFGPGTRLTVL.

V usage is TRBV5-1 and J usage is TRBJ2-2; 8 bases align to TRBD2. V gave up 3 bases and J gave up 7 bases; unmatched junction bases: 5. Germline V lookup: CDR1 SGHRS, CDR2 YFSETQ. There are 14 residues in the CDR3. The CDR3 protein is CASSSSGRLGELFF. As DNA, the CDR3 is TGCGCCAGCAGCTCTAGCGGGCGACTCGGGGAGCTGTTTTTT.

V and J are TRBV18 and TRBJ2-1; possibly TRBD1 for D (6 bases). Deletions cut 5 bases from V and 14 bases from J, with 13 bases between. The CDR3 length is 11 residues. Germline CDR1 reads KGHSH; CDR2 reads LQKENI. CDR3 bases: TGTGCCAGCTCAAAGGGGGAGTCGGAGTTCTTC. The encoded protein is CASSKGESEFF. Drawing the rest from reference TRBV18 and TRBJ2-1, the complete variable domain is NAGVMQNPRHLVRRRGQEARLRCSPMKGHSHVYWYRQLPEEGLKFMVYLQKENIIDESGMPKERFSAEFPKEGPSILRIQQVVRGDSAAYFCASSKGESEFFGPGTRLTVL.

The chain links TRBV7-2 to TRBJ1-1, with a tentative D call TRBD1 (6 bases). V shed 1 base and J shed 8 bases, with 17 bases lying between them. Germline V lookup: CDR1 SGHTA, CDR2 FQGNSA. The CDR3 loop spans 15 amino acids. Here the CDR3 DNA reads TGTGCCAGCAGCTTAGATAGGCGGGCAGGGGAGGAAGCTTTCTTT. Its protein product is CASSLDRRAGEEAFF. The full variable domain, with the rest looked up from reference TRBV7-2 and TRBJ1-1, is GAGVSQSPSNKVTEKGKDVELRCDPISGHTALYWYRQSLGQGLEFLIYFQGNSAPDKSGLPSDRFSAERTGGSVSTLTIQRTQQEDSAVYLCASSLDRRAGEEAFFGQGTRLTVV.